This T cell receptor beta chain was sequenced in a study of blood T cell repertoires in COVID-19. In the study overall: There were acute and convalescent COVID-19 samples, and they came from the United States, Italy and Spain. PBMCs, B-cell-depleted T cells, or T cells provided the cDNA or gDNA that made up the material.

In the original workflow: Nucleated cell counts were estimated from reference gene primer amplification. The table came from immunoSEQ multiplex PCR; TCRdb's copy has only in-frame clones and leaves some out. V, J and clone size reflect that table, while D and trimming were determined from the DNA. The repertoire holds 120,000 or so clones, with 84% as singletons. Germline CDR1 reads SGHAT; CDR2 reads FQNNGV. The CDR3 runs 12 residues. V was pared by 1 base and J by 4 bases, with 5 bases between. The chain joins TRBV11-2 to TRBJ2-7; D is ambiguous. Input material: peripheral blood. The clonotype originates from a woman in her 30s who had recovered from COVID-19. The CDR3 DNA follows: TGTGCCAGCAGCTTAGCGAGATACGAGCAGTACTTC. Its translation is CASSLARYEQYF. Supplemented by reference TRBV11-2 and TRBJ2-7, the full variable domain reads EAGVAQSPRYKIIEKRQSVAFWCNPISGHATLYWYQQILGQGPKLLIQFQNNGVVDDSQLPKDRFSAERLKGVDSTLKIQPAKLEDSAVYLCASSLARYEQYFGPGTRLTVT.